This section outlines one T cell receptor (beta chain) sequence together with its context. The table lists this clone with a few counts. Its antigen has not been determined. Per-base quality was not reported, and no clone a single base away is much larger than it. CDR1 SGHNT and CDR2 YYREEE were looked up in the germline V gene (reference sequence). The cysteine opens and the phenylalanine closes a CDR3 of 18 amino acids. The entry retains the CDR3 DNA only, 54 bases that are in frame from base 1. V ends up 2 bases short and J 4 bases short, with an unmatched junction base count of 14. The data were taken from a study of neoadjuvant nivolumab and ipilimumab in lung cancer (TCRdb year 2020). In the study overall: Nivolumab was administered intravenously at 3 mg/kg on days 1, 15 and 29, and in the combination arm ipilimumab 1 mg/kg was added on day 1 only. The primary trial endpoint was the major pathologic response (MPR) rate in the intention-to-treat population in each study arm. A total of 44 patients with operable NSCLC were treated in the trial, with around 23 randomized to nivolumab monotherapy and about 20 randomized to nivolumab plus ipilimumab. TCR repertoires in pretherapy (baseline) peripheral blood were compared with TCR repertoires in tumors resected at surgery after neoadjuvant immune checkpoint blockade. Matched pretherapy and resected tumor pairs were analyzed for seven patients: four treated with nivolumab and three with nivolumab plus ipilimumab. Study-wide findings and limitations: There was no significant correlation between TCR clonality and pathologic tumor regression, and just a single major-pathologic-response sample was available for the clonality-regression analysis. Richness in tumors resected after neoadjuvant therapy showed a positive correlation with pretherapy blood TCR richness (Spearman R = 0.82). A small number of samples underwent TCR sequencing. From pretherapy to surgery, tumor T-cell richness and clonality went up in three of three dual-therapy tumors, versus only two of four nivolumab-treated tumors. TCR richness and clonality were greater in resected tumors than in tumor-adjacent uninvolved lung, and increases were seen in more dual-therapy-treated tumors.

The library relied on the immunoSEQ multiplex PCR assay. The original pipeline was this. Richness and clonality were used to summarize the repertoires, and clones that significantly expanded or contracted between pre- and post-therapy samples were identified. Held by TCRdb, this immuneACCESS table contains in-frame sequences only and omits some clones. Under half of the omission traces to an unresolved V gene where checked; the cause of the rest is unknown. The V and J calls and the clone size are those of that table, but D and trimming were determined from the DNA. This sample holds 15,000 to 20,000 clones; around 76% were observed only once. The ten largest clones represent 7% to 9% of the sample. The time point label here, explained by the study, means: at surgical resection after neoadjuvant nivolumab +/- ipilimumab. The samples were taken from NEOSTAR, a phase 2 randomized trial in operable NSCLC that tested neoadjuvant nivolumab or nivolumab plus ipilimumab, followed by surgery.

The V and J genes are TRBV5-4 and TRBJ2-5, and TRBD1 aligns with 10 junction nucleotides. This receptor was taken from an adult with non-small cell lung cancer. The starting material was tumor tissue, obtained after neoadjuvant nivolumab, alone or with ipilimumab, at or shortly before surgery. The CDR3 region has the sequence CASSFRQGARTSLETQYF. The nucleotide sequence reads TGTGCCAGCAGCTTTAGACAGGGGGCTCGTACATCATTAGAGACCCAGTACTTC.